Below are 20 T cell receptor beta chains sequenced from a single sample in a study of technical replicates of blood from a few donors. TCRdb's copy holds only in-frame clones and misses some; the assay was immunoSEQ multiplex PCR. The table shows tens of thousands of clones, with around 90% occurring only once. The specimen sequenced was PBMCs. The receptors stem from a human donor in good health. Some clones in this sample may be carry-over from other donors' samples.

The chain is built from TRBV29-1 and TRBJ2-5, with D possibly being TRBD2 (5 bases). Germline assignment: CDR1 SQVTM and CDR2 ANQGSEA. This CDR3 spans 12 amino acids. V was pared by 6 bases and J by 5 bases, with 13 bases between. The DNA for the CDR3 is TGCAGCGTAGATCCGGGCGGGGAGACCCAGTACTTC. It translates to CSVDPGGETQYF.

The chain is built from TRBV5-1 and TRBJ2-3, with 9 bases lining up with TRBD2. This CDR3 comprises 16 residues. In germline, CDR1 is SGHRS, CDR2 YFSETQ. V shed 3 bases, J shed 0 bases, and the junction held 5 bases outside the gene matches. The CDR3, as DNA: TGCGCCAGCAGCTCGTTGCTAGCGGGGAGCACAGATACGCAGTATTTT. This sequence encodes CASSSLLAGSTDTQYF.

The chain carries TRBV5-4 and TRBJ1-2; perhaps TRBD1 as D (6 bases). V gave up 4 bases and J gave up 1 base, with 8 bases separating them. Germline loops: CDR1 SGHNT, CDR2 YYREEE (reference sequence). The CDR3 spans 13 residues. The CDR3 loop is CASSPDSNYGYTF. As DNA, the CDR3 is TGTGCCAGCAGCCCGGACAGTAACTATGGCTACACCTTC.

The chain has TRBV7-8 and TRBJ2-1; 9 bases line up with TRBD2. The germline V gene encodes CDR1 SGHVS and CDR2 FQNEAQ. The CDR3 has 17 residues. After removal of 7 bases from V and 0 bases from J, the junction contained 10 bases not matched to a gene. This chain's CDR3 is CASKAGREGRSYNEQFF. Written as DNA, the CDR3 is TGTGCCAGCAAGGCGGGGCGGGAGGGCCGCTCCTACAATGAGCAGTTCTTC.

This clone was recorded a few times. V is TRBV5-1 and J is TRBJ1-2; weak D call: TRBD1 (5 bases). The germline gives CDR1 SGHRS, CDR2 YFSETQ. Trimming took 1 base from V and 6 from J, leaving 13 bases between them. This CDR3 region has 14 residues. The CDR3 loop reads CASSLFGGEDGYTF. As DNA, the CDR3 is TGCGCCAGCAGCTTGTTCGGAGGGGAAGATGGCTACACCTTC.

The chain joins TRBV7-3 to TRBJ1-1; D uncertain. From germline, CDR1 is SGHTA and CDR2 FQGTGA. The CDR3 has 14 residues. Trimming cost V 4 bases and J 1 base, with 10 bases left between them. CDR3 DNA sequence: TGTGCCAGCAGCTCCCAAGGAGCGAACACTGAAGCTTTCTTT. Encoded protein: CASSSQGANTEAFF.

In DNA form, the CDR3 reads TGTGCCAGCAGCTCGCGACAGGATTGGGACTCCTACAATGAGCAGTTCTTC. Translated, it gives CASSSRQDWDSYNEQFF. J is TRBJ2-1 and V is TRBV4-2; D possibly corresponds to TRBD1 (6 bases). V lost 5 bases to trimming and J lost 0 bases, with 17 bases between them. Germline values: CDR1 LGHNA, CDR2 YNFKEQ. The CDR3 sequence is 17 residues long.

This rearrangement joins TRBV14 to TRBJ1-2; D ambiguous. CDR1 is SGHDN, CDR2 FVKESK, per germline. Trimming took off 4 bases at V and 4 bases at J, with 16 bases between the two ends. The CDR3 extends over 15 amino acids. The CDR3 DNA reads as TGTGCCAGCAGCCGAGCGGAGGACTCGATCTATGGCTACACCTTC. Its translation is CASSRAEDSIYGYTF.

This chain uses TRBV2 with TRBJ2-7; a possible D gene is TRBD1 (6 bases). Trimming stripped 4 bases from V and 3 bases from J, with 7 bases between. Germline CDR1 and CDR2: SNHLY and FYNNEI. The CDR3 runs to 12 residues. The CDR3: CASSGDIYEQYF. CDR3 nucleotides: TGTGCCAGCAGTGGGGACATCTACGAGCAGTACTTC.

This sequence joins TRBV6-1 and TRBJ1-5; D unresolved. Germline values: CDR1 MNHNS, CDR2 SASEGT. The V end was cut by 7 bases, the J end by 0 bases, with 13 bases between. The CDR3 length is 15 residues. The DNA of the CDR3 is TGTGCCAGCAACTTCTCAGGCGATAGCAATCAGCCCCAGCATTTT. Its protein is CASNFSGDSNQPQHF.

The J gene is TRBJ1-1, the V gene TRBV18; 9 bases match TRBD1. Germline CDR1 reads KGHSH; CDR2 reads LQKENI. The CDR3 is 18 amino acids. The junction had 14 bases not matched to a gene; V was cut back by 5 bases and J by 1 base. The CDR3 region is CASSSTVPGQGSNTEAFF. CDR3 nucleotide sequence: TGTGCCAGCTCATCCACAGTCCCGGGACAGGGATCGAACACTGAAGCTTTCTTT.

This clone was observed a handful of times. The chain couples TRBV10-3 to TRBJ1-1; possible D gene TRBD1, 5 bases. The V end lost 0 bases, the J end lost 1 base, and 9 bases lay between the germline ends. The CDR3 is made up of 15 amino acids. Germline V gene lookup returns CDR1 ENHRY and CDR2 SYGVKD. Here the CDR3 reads CAISESGHPNTEAFF. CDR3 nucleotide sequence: TGTGCCATCAGTGAGTCCGGACACCCGAACACTGAAGCTTTCTTT.

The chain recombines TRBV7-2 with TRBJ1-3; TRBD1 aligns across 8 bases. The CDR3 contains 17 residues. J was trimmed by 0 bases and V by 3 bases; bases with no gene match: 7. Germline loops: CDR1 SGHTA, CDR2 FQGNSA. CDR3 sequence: CASSFAGTGSSGNTIYF. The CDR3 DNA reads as TGTGCCAGCAGCTTCGCCGGGACAGGTAGCTCTGGAAACACCATATATTTT.

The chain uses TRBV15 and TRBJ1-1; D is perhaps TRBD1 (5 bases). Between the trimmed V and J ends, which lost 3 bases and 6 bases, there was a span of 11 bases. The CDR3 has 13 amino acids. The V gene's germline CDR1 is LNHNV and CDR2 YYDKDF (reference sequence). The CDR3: CATSRGLTAEAFF. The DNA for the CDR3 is TGTGCCACCAGCAGGGGACTGACGGCTGAAGCTTTCTTT. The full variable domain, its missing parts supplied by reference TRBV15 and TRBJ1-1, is DAMVIQNPRYQVTQFGKPVTLSCSQTLNHNVMYWYQQKSSQAPKLLFHYYDKDFNNEADTPDNFQSRRPNTSFCFLDIRSPGLGDTAMYLCATSRGLTAEAFFGQGTRLTVV.

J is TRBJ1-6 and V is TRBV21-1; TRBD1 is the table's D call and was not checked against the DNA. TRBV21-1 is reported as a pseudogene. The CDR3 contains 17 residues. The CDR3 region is CASSNHSFRIDNSPLHF. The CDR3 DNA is TGTGCCAGCAGCAACCATTCCTTCAGGATTGATAATTCACCCCTCCACTTT.

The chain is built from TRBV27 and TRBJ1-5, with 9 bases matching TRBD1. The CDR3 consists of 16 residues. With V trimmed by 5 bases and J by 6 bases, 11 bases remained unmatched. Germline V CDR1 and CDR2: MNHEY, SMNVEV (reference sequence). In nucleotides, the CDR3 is TGTGCCAGCAGTCCGTGGACAGGGGCCCAGGTTCAGCCCCAGCATTTT. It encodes CASSPWTGAQVQPQHF.

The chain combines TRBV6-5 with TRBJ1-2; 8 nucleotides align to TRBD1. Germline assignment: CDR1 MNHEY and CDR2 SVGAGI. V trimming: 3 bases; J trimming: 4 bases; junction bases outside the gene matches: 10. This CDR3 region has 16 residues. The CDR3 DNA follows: TGTGCCAGCAGTTATAATTTTCCGGGACAGGTCTATGGCTACACCTTC. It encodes CASSYNFPGQVYGYTF.

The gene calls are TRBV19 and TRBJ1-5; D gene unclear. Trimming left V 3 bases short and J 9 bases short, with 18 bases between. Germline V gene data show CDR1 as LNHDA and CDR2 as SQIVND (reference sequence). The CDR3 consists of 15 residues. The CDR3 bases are TGTGCCAGTAGTATTGGGCGGGGTCTAAATTCGCCCCAGCATTTT. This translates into CASSIGRGLNSPQHF.

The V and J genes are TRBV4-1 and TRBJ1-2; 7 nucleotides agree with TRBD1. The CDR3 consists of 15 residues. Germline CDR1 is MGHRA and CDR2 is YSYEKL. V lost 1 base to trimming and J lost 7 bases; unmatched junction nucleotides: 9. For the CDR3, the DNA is TGCGCCAGCAGCCAAGGCCCTAACAGGGGAGGTGGCTACACCTTC. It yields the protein CASSQGPNRGGGYTF.

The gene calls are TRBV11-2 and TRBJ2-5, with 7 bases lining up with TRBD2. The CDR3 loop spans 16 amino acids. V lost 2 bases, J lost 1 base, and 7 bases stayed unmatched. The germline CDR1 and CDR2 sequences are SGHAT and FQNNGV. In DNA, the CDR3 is TGTGCCAGCAGCTTAAGTGCTAGCGGAGGCCAAGAGACCCAGTACTTC. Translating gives CASSLSASGGQETQYF.